This T cell receptor (beta chain) is from a study of beta chain features in type 1 diabetes (dated by TCRdb to about 2018). The study in broad terms: Mean age, gender distribution, total cell number and subset yield did not differ between patients and healthy donors. The study compared the TCRB repertoires of sorted circulating CD4+ T cell subsets in recently diagnosed type 1 diabetes patients with those in matched healthy donors. Regulatory and stem cell-like memory subsets were obtained from only 8 patients and about 8 healthy donors, while naive and central memory subsets were obtained from all 28 donors. Across all samples, 90 million to 130 million sorted cells were examined, and cell number per subset correlated strongly with RNA yield. What the authors observed across the whole study: Shorter templates might have been favored by PCR, but patient and control samples were amplified and corrected together, so both groups would have been affected equally by any skew. Sequencing cDNA rather than genomic DNA could over-represent highly expressing activated cells, although activation and CD3 levels did not differ between groups. Patients with type 1 diabetes made fewer insertions and deleted more nucleotides at VDJ recombination sites, implying thymic rearrangement abnormalities. Because the HLA sub-analyses included only small numbers of individuals, any influence of HLA type on TCRB rearrangement was left unresolved. Naive, central memory and regulatory TCRB repertoires appeared to be more alike among patients than among healthy donors. Type 1 diabetes patients showed a moderate but significant shortening of TCRB CDR3 length in all four CD4+ subsets.

A single peripheral blood draw of about 116 mL on average was collected from each donor into heparinised tubes. Naive, central memory, regulatory and stem cell-like memory CD4+ T cells were sorted on a BD FACSAria II using a panel including CD45RO, CCR7, CD25, CD127, CD95 and CD27. Every sorted population had a purity above 95%. PBMCs were separated immediately by Lymphoprep density gradient centrifugation and were stained directly, without being cultured. To minimize batch effects, samples were stained and sorted in pairs, one healthy donor with one patient per experiment. All of the isolated RNA was reverse transcribed with the High Capacity cDNA Reverse Transcription Kit, so expressed TCRB transcripts were sequenced. Deep immunoSEQ sequencing was performed on naive, central memory and regulatory T cell samples, with an average of roughly 3.3 million total reads per sample. Sorted cells were lysed in RLT buffer, and RNA was extracted using DNase-treated RNeasy Micro or Mini kits according to cell number. Each cell subset was processed on its own to prevent cross-contamination, while patient and healthy donor samples were processed together. TCRB sequences were amplified from cDNA with the immunoSEQ multiplex PCR, producing 87-bp fragments spanning the CDR3 region. Sequencing of the amplicons was performed on the Illumina HiSeq platform. The paper's processing steps were these. PCR bias was computationally corrected using synthetic template baselines, reads within Hamming distance 2 were collapsed, and singletons that could not be merged were discarded. By aligning reads against IMGT, V, D and J genes, CDR3 length, and insertions or deletions at six rearrangement sites were assigned. Within each subset, clonotype counts were normalized to sorted cell number, and only after that were true diversity and Gini coefficients computed with the tcR R package. The overlap coefficient, calculated on TCRB nucleotide sequences, was used to quantify repertoire sharing. Out-of-frame TCRB sequences from naive cells were analyzed as a proxy for the pre-selection repertoire. The source is immuneACCESS, and TCRdb retained only in-frame sequences with V and J called. Part of the clones is not carried over; for the studies checked, unresolved V genes explain less than half of this, and the remainder is unexplained. The DNA was the basis for D and trimming; V, J and clone size are from that table. This sample gives approximately 470,000 clones in total; roughly 31% of them show up just once. The ten biggest clones cover roughly 0.066% of the sample.

Including the terminal cysteine and phenylalanine, the CDR3 comprises 17 residues. Only the CDR3 portion is preserved as DNA: 51 bases, with reading frame beginning at the first base. CDR1 is given as MNHEY and CDR2 as SMNVEV, both from the germline V gene (reference sequence). Trimming removed 6 bases from V and 0 bases from J, leaving 15 bases between the germline ends. As concerns this clone: Its antigen remains undetermined. The record has no base qualities; no much larger clone is one base away.

The TCR was taken from a man younger than 35 in good health. The chain joins TRBV27 to TRBJ2-6; TRBD1 could be the D gene, as 5 bases match. Sequencing was carried out using naive CD4+ T cells from blood. Per the publication, the cell subset or site label means: true naive CD4+ T cells. The DNA reads TGTGCCAGCAGCGGACACCTTGGAGCCTCTGGGGCCAACGTCCTGACTTTC. Its amino acids are CASSGHLGASGANVLTF. Joined to the reference TRBV27 and TRBJ2-6 proteins, this CDR3 gives the full variable domain: EAQVTQNPRYLITVTGKKLTVTCSQNMNHEYMSWYRQDPGLGLRQIYYSMNVEVTDKGDVPEGYKVSRKEKRNFPLILESPSPNQTSLYFCASSGHLGASGANVLTFGAGSRLTVL.